The source of this TCR beta chain is a study of T cell repertoires in cytomegalovirus infection. About the study: Indications came from public TCR beta signatures; they pointed to CMV infection and to a matching HLA type. Study-level results: Ex vivo, HLA-C-restricted CMV-specific TCR beta clonotypes prevailed over the rest of the response. Cumulative frequency (of public TCR beta family members) identified carriers of CMV plus the relevant HLA.

Trimming shortened V by 3 bases and J by 8 bases, and 13 bases separated the two germline ends. This CDR3 is built from 14 residues. From germline, CDR1 is KGHDR and CDR2 SFDVKD. As to this clonotype: The antigen remains undetermined.

TCRdb used MiXCR to reprocess the reads, holding one entry per CDR3 protein. The table has roughly 200,000 distinct CDR3 sequences, roughly 9.8% seen once; the top ten hold roughly 4.8%. The clonotype was recovered from a human donor in good health (CMV status not recorded). Some clones in this sample may be carry-over from other donors' samples. The chain joins TRBV24-1 to TRBJ1-5; weak D call: TRBD1 (5 bases). The sequenced material came from PBMCs. CDR3 loop: CATSDRGGGKPQHF. The DNA for the CDR3 is TGTGCCACCAGTGATCGGGGCGGAGGAAAGCCCCAGCATTTT.